What follows is one TCR beta chain and its context. The entry originates in a study of cytomegalovirus exposure and HLA in healthy donors. The PCR had 60 Vbeta and 13 Jbeta primers. Generated by immunoSEQ multiplex PCR, the TCRdb table keeps only in-frame clones and is missing some. The sample gives 100,000 to 150,000 clones, 74% of which show up once; under 8.5% is in the top ten. This CDR3 is built from 12 residues. Per germline, CDR1 GTSNPN and CDR2 SVGIG (reference sequence). V lost 4 bases to trimming and J lost 4 bases, with 10 bases between them. The origin of this receptor is a male donor in good health and CMV-seronegative. Sequencing input: PBMCs. The chain employs TRBV30 and TRBJ1-2; possibly TRBD1 for D (6 bases). CDR3 nucleotide sequence: TGTGCCTGGAACCGGGACATCTATGGCTACACCTTC. It yields the protein CAWNRDIYGYTF.